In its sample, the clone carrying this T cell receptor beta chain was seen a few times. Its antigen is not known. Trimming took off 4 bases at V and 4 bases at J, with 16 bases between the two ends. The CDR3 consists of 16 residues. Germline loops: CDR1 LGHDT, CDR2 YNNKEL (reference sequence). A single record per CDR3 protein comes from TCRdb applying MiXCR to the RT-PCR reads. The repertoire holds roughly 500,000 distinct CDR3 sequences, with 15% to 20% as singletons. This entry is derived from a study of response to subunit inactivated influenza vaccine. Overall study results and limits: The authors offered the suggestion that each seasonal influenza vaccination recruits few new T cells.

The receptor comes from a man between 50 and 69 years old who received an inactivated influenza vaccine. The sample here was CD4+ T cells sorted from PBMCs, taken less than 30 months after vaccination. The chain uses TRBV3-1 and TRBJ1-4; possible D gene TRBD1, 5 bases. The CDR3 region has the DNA TGTGCCAGCAGCCCGACTTCGGGGACCCGTAATGAAAAACTGTTTTTT. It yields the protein CASSPTSGTRNEKLFF.